The 10 T cell receptor beta chains below all came from one sample that was sequenced in a study of blood T cell repertoires in COVID-19. The data were produced by immunoSEQ multiplex PCR, yet TCRdb's version contains in-frame clones alone and is incomplete. This table has 200,000 to 300,000 clones, 75% to 85% appearing once. The sequencing sample was made of peripheral blood. The receptors derive from an elderly woman with COVID-19, enrolled during active disease.

This clone was seen just once. The chain joins TRBV19 to TRBJ2-2, with D maybe TRBD1 (5 bases). Germline values: CDR1 LNHDA, CDR2 SQIVND (reference sequence). The CDR3 consists of 16 residues. Trimming pared 4 bases from V and 1 base from J, leaving 13 bases between. CDR3 sequence: CASSKAGKGNTGELFF. CDR3 nucleotides: TGTGCCAGTAGTAAAGCAGGGAAAGGGAACACCGGGGAGCTGTTTTTT.

This clone was counted between two and nine times. The chain recombines TRBV28 with TRBJ1-2; TRBD1 matches 8 bases. Trimming took 4 bases from V and 4 from J; bases not matched to a gene: 8. The germline gives CDR1 MDHEN, CDR2 SYDVKM. This CDR3 is 15 amino acids long. This CDR3 is CASSSIATGAYGYTF. The DNA for the CDR3 is TGTGCCAGCAGTTCTATCGCGACAGGGGCCTATGGCTACACCTTC.

V is TRBV19 and J is TRBJ1-6; D not resolved. The CDR3 sequence is 13 residues long. V was cut by 5 bases and J by 13 bases, with 15 bases left in between. CDR1 and CDR2 (germline): LNHDA, SQIVND (reference sequence). CDR3 sequence: CASSSSISLPLHF. In DNA, the CDR3 is TGTGCCAGTAGTTCGTCGATCTCACTCCCCCTCCACTTT.

The chain uses TRBV7-3 and TRBJ1-6, with D unresolved. The CDR3 is 18 residues long. Germline loops: CDR1 SGHTA, CDR2 FQGTGA. The V end lost 3 bases, the J end lost 9 bases, and 24 bases lay between the germline ends. CDR3 nucleotides: TGTGCCAGCAGCTTTTCCCCCTGGAGGCCTGGCTCGGGTTCACCCCTCCACTTT. Protein product: CASSFSPWRPGSGSPLHF.

The rearrangement joins TRBV28 to TRBJ1-5; D gene uncertain. Between the trimmed V and J ends, which lost 5 bases and 7 bases, there was a span of 9 bases. CDR1 and CDR2 from the germline V gene are MDHEN and SYDVKM. The CDR3 runs to 12 residues. DNA for the CDR3: TGTGCCAGCAGTAAAGTGAGACAGCCCCAGCATTTT. Amino acids: CASSKVRQPQHF.

V usage is TRBV28 and J usage is TRBJ2-7; TRBD1 agrees at 8 bases. This CDR3 contains 14 residues. The ends lost 4 bases at V and 7 bases at J; junction bases unmatched: 9. CDR1 is MDHEN, CDR2 SYDVKM, per germline. CDR3 DNA: TGTGCCAGCAGTTCCGGGACAGGAGTCTCTGAGCAGTACTTC. It yields the protein CASSSGTGVSEQYF.

The chain has TRBV28 and TRBJ1-2; D is ambiguous. The germline V gene has CDR1 MDHEN and CDR2 SYDVKM. This CDR3 spans 12 amino acids. V was trimmed by 3 bases and J by 8 bases, leaving 10 bases between them. The CDR3 loop reads CASSFRGFGYTF. DNA for the CDR3: TGTGCCAGCAGTTTCCGAGGGTTCGGCTACACCTTC.

This clone was seen only a few times. J is TRBJ2-2 and V is TRBV9, with D perhaps TRBD1 (5 bases). The CDR3 is 14 amino acids. CDR1 SGDLS and CDR2 YYNGEE come from the germline V gene. Trimming stripped 2 bases from V and 4 bases from J, with 9 bases between. The CDR3 DNA sequence: TGTGCCAGCAGCGTTTCAGGGCTCACCGGGGAGCTGTTTTTT. It is translated as CASSVSGLTGELFF.

The chain links TRBV13 to TRBJ2-2, with D possibly matching TRBD2 (5 bases). Germline V gene sequence: CDR1 PRHDT, CDR2 FYEKMQ (reference sequence). There are 17 residues in the CDR3. Deletions cut 5 bases from V and 3 bases from J, with 19 bases between. This chain's CDR3 is CASSTRRLRMDTGELFF. The CDR3 coding sequence is TGTGCCAGCAGCACCCGGAGGCTTCGAATGGACACCGGGGAGCTGTTTTTT.

The V gene is TRBV7-9, the J gene TRBJ2-1; TRBD1 aligns across 8 bases. The V gene's germline CDR1 is SEHNR and CDR2 FQNEAQ (reference sequence). This CDR3 has 14 residues. J was trimmed by 10 bases and V by 3 bases; bases with no gene match: 8. The CDR3 sequence is CASSLDPPGGEQFF. The CDR3 DNA follows: TGTGCCAGCAGCTTGGACCCCCCAGGGGGCGAGCAGTTCTTC.